Listed below are T cell receptor beta chains from one sample, sequenced in a study of blood T cell repertoires in COVID-19. TCRdb's copy holds only in-frame clones and misses some; the assay was immunoSEQ multiplex PCR. The sample includes 95,000 to 150,000 clones, over 70% seen only once; the top ten take under 3%. Sequenced input: peripheral blood. These receptors originate from a man between 65 and 79 years old with acute or convalescent COVID-19. Both conserved end residues are part of each CDR3. D genes are given only for firm matches. Some rows have no size entry. The others give once, few or many, or a class for an expanded clone.

V gene	J gene	clone size	CDR3 length	D gene	CDR3 protein	CDR3 DNA
TRBV5-6	TRBJ2-7	NA	15	NA	CASSFPGRGSYEQYF	TGTGCCAGCAGCTTTCCAGGACGGGGCTCCTACGAGCAGTACTTC
TRBV2	TRBJ1-4	few	16	NA	CASSVRGSWTNEKLFF	TGTGCCAGCAGTGTTCGAGGGTCCTGGACTAATGAAAAACTGTTTTTT
TRBV5-4	TRBJ2-3	few	16	TRBD2	CASSPGTSGGAYTQYF	TGTGCCAGCAGCCCGGGGACTAGCGGGGGGGCGTATACGCAGTATTTT
TRBV4-1	TRBJ2-7	once	18	TRBD2	CASSQVGLGGGVSYEQYF	TGCGCCAGCAGCCAAGTAGGGCTCGGTGGGGGGGTTTCCTACGAGCAGTACTTC
TRBV18	TRBJ1-2	NA	19	NA	CASSPPTSANFGRNYGYTF	TGTGCCAGCTCACCACCGACATCGGCGAACTTTGGAAGAAACTATGGCTACACCTTC
TRBV19	TRBJ1-1	once	14	TRBD1	CASSIGRGSTEAFF	TGTGCCAGTAGTATCGGCAGGGGGAGCACTGAAGCTTTCTTT
TRBV6-5	TRBJ1-5	NA	12	NA	CASSTSAGPQHF	TGTGCCAGCAGTACCTCCGCCGGGCCCCAGCATTTT
TRBV2	TRBJ2-5	NA	13	NA	CASSENGQETQYF	TGTGCCAGCAGTGAAAACGGGCAAGAGACCCAGTACTTC
TRBV9	TRBJ2-5	NA	14	TRBD2	CASSVREGGKTQYF	TGTGCCAGCAGCGTAAGGGAGGGCGGAAAGACCCAGTACTTC
TRBV6-4	TRBJ1-1	few	13	NA	CASSAVGGTEAFF	TGTGCCAGCAGTGCCGTAGGGGGCACTGAAGCTTTCTTT
TRBV4-1	TRBJ1-4	NA	15	NA	CASSQEGAWGEKLFF	TGCGCCAGCAGCCAAGAGGGGGCCTGGGGTGAAAAACTGTTTTTT
TRBV5-1	TRBJ2-7	NA	15	TRBD2	CASSRGVAPDYEQYF	TGCGCCAGCAGCCGGGGGGTTGCCCCGGACTACGAGCAGTACTTC
TRBV4-1	TRBJ1-6	NA	16	TRBD1	CASSQDRGPKGSPLHF	TGCGCCAGCAGCCAGGACAGGGGGCCGAAGGGTTCACCCCTCCACTTT
TRBV29-1	TRBJ1-2	NA	14	NA	CSVGDSGGGGGYTF	TGCAGCGTGGGCGATAGTGGGGGAGGAGGAGGCTACACCTTC
TRBV6-2/TRBV6-3	TRBJ2-5	NA	15	NA	CASSDRWGGQETQYF	TGTGCCAGCAGTGACCGGTGGGGAGGCCAAGAGACCCAGTACTTC
TRBV4-1	TRBJ1-4	few	15	TRBD1	CASSLTGQGKEKLFF	TGCGCCAGCAGCCTCACGGGACAGGGGAAAGAAAAACTGTTTTTT
TRBV18	TRBJ1-2	few	13	NA	CASSPRREDGYTF	TGTGCCAGCTCACCACGCAGGGAGGATGGCTACACCTTC
TRBV12-3/TRBV12-4	TRBJ1-6	NA	12	NA	CASRPGGSPLHF	TGTGCCAGCAGGCCCGGAGGTTCACCCCTCCACTTT
TRBV18	TRBJ1-5	NA	16	TRBD1	CASSLQGTSSNQPQHF	TGTGCCAGCTCACTACAGGGGACCTCCAGCAATCAGCCCCAGCATTTT
TRBV5-1	TRBJ2-3	NA	16	TRBD2	CASSLRTSGSTDTQYF	TGCGCCAGCAGCTTGCGGACTAGCGGAAGCACAGATACGCAGTATTTT
TRBV30	TRBJ1-3	once	13	NA	CAWASLTGNTIYF	TGTGCCTGGGCAAGTCTAACTGGAAACACCATATATTTT
TRBV30	TRBJ1-3	NA	16	NA	CAWSSIDSISGNTIYF	TGTGCCTGGAGTTCTATTGACAGTATCTCTGGAAACACCATATATTTT
TRBV19	TRBJ2-5	NA	14	NA	CASSTGTTVETQYF	TGTGCCAGTAGTACCGGGACAACTGTCGAGACCCAGTACTTC
TRBV4-3	TRBJ1-1	few	14	NA	CASSLDRFITEAFF	TGCGCCAGCAGCCTAGACAGATTTATTACTGAAGCTTTCTTT
TRBV7-3	TRBJ1-1	NA	13	NA	CASSYAGGTEAFF	TGTGCCAGCAGCTACGCGGGAGGCACTGAAGCTTTCTTT
TRBV10-3	TRBJ2-7	NA	14	TRBD1	CAISGDRGRSEQYF	TGTGCCATCAGTGGAGACAGGGGGCGAAGCGAGCAGTACTTC